This TCR beta chain was captured in a study of glioma-infiltrating T cells after dendritic cell vaccination. Documented time point: after dendritic cell vaccination, including at tumor progression/relapse. Only in-frame clones appear in the TCRdb table, and some are missing; sequencing was by immunoSEQ multiplex PCR. Altogether over 65,000 clones are present, approximately 81% being singletons, with the ten largest covering approximately 8%. This CDR3 has 19 amino acids. Deletions cut 5 bases from V and 5 bases from J, with 28 bases between. CDR1 and CDR2 from the germline V gene are MNHEY and SMNVEV (reference sequence).

The starting material was blood, obtained after dendritic cell vaccination. The genes are TRBV27 and TRBJ1-5; a possible D gene is TRBD1 (5 bases). This clonotype was sampled from a human donor with glioblastoma. CDR3 residues: CASSTGLAGGLVGDQPQHF. In DNA form, the CDR3 reads TGTGCCAGCAGTACGGGACTAGCGGGAGGGCTGGTTGGGGATCAGCCCCAGCATTTT.